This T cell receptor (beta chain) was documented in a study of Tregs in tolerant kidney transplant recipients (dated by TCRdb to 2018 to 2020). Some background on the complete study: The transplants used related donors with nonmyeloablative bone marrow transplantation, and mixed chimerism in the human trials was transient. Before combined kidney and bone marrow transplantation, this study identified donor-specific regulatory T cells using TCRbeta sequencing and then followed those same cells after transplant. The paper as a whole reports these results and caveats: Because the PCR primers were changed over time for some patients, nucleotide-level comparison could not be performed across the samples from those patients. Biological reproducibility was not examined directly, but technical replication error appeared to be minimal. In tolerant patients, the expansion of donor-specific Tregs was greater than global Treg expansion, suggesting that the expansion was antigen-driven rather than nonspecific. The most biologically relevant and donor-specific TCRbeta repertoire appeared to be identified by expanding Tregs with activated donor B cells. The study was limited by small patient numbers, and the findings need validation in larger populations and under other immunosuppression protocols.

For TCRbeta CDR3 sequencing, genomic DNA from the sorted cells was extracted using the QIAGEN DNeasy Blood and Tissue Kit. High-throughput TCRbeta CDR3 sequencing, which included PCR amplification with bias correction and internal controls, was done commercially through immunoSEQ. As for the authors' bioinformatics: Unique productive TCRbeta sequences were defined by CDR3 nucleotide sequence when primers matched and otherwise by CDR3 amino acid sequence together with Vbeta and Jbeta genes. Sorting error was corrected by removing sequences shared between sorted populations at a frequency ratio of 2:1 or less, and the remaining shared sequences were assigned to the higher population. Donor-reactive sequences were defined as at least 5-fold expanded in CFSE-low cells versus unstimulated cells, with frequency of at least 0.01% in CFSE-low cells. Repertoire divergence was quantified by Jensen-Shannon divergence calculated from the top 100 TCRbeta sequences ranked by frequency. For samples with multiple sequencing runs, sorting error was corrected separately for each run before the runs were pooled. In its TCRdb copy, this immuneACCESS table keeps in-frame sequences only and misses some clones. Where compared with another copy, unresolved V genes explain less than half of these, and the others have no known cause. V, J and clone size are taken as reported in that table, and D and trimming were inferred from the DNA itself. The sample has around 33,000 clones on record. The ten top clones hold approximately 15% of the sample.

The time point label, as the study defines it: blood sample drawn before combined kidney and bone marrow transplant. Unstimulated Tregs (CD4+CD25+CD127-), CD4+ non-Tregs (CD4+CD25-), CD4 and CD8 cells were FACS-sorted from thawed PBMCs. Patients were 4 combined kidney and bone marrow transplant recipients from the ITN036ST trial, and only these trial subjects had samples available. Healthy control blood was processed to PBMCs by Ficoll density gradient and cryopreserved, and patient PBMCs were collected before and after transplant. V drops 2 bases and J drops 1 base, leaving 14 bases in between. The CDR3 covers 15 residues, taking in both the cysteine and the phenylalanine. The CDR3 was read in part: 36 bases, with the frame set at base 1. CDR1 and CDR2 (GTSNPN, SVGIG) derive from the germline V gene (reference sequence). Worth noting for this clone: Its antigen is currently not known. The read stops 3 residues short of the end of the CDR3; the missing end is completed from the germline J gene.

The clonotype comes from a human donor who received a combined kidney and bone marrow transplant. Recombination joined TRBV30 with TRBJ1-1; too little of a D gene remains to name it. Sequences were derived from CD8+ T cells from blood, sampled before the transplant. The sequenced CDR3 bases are TGTGCCTGGAGTCCCCTTCCGGGGAGGAACACTGAA. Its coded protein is CAWSPLPGRNTE. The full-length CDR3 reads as CAWSPLPGRNTEAFF.